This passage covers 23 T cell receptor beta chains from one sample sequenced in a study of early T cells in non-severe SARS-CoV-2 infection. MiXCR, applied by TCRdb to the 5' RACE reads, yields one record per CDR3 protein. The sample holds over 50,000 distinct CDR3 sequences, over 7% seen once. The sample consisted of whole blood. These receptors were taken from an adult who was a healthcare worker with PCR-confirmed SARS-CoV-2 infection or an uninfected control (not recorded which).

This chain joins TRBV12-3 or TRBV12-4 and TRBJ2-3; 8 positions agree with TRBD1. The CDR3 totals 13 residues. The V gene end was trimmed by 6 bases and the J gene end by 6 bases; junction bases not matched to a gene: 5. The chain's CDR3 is CASRRTGRDTQYF. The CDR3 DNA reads TGTGCCAGCAGGCGGACAGGGAGGGATACGCAGTATTTT.

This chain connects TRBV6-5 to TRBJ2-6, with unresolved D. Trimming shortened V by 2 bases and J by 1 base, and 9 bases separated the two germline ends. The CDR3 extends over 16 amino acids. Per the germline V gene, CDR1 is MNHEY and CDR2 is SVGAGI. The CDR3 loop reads CASSYAVGSGANVLTF. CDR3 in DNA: TGTGCCAGCAGTTACGCAGTTGGTTCTGGGGCCAACGTCCTGACTTTC.

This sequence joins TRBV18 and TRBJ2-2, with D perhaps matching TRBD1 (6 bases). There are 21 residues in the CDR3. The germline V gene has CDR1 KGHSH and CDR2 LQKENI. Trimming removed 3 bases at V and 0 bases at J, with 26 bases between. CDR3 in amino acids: CASSPGEWAGESLTNTGELFF. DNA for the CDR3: TGTGCCAGCTCACCCGGAGAATGGGCAGGGGAGTCGTTAACGAACACCGGGGAGCTGTTTTTT.

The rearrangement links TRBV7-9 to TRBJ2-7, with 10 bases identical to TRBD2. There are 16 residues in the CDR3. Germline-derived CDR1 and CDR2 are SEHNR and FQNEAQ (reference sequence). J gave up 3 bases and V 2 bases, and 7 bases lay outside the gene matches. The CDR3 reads CASSLFASGSRYEQYF. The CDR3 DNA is TGTGCCAGCAGCTTATTTGCTAGCGGGAGTCGCTACGAGCAGTACTTC. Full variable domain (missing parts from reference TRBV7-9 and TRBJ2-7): DTGVSQNPRHKITKRGQNVTFRCDPISEHNRLYWYRQTLGQGPEFLTYFQNEAQLEKSRLLSDRFSAERPKGSFSTLEIQRTEQGDSAMYLCASSLFASGSRYEQYFGPGTRLTVT.

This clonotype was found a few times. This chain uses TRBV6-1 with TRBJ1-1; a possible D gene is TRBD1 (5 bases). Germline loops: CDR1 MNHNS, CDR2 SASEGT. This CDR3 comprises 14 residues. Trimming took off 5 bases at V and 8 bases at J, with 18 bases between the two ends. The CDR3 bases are TGTGCCAGCAGTTATTCCGGGACCACCCAGGAAGCTTTCTTT. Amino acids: CASSYSGTTQEAFF.

The CDR3 DNA is TGTGCCAGCAGCCAAGGGTACCGGGGGTCCGAAAACATTCAGTACTTC. This translates into CASSQGYRGSENIQYF. V gene TRBV3-1 combines with J gene TRBJ2-4; possibly TRBD2 for D (6 bases). V lost 1 base and J lost 5, with 15 bases in between. Looked up from germline, CDR1 is LGHDT and CDR2 is YNNKEL (reference sequence). The CDR3 totals 16 residues.

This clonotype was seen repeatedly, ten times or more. In nucleotides, the CDR3 is TGTGCCAGCAGACCGACCCAGGGGACAGGGGTCAACGAGCAGTACTTC. Translating gives CASRPTQGTGVNEQYF. The rearrangement uses TRBV11-2 and TRBJ2-7, with 10 bases that match TRBD1. The CDR3 extends over 16 amino acids. Trimming at V came to 6 bases and at J to 5 bases, leaving 13 bases not matched to a gene. The germline CDR1 and CDR2 sequences are SGHAT and FQNNGV. Full variable domain (outside the CDR3, taken from reference TRBV11-2 and TRBJ2-7): EAGVAQSPRYKIIEKRQSVAFWCNPISGHATLYWYQQILGQGPKLLIQFQNNGVVDDSQLPKDRFSAERLKGVDSTLKIQPAKLEDSAVYLCASRPTQGTGVNEQYFGPGTRLTVT.

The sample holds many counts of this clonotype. This chain's CDR3 is CASSQGPGQAIHQPQHF. Here the CDR3 DNA reads TGCGCCAGCAGCCAAGGACCGGGACAGGCGATCCATCAGCCCCAGCATTTT. The V gene is TRBV4-1, the J gene TRBJ1-5; 8 bases match TRBD1. The CDR3 is 17 residues long. Germline-derived CDR1 and CDR2 are MGHRA and YSYEKL. V lost 1 base, J lost 5 bases, and 10 bases stayed unmatched.

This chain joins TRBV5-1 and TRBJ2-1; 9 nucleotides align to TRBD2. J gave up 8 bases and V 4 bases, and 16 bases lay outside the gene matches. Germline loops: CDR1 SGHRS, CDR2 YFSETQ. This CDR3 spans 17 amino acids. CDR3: CASSARLAGQPFDEQFF. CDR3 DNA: TGCGCCAGCAGCGCCCGGCTAGCGGGACAACCCTTCGATGAGCAGTTCTTC.

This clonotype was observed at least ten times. CDR3 region: CASTAWEGPINEDTEAFF. CDR3 DNA sequence: TGTGCCAGCACCGCCTGGGAGGGGCCGATAAACGAGGACACTGAAGCTTTCTTT. The V call is TRBV6-4, the J call TRBJ1-1, with a possible D match to TRBD1 (5 bases). Between the trimmed V and J ends, which lost 7 bases and 3 bases, there was a span of 27 bases. In germline, CDR1 is MRHNA, CDR2 SNTAGT. CDR3 size: 18 residues.

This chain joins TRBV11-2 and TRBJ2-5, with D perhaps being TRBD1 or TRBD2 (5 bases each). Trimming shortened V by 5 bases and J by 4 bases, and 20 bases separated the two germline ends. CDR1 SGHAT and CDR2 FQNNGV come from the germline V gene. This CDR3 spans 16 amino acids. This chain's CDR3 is CASSPFVRDVGETQYF. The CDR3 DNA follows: TGTGCCAGCAGCCCCTTTGTTCGGGACGTCGGAGAGACCCAGTACTTC.

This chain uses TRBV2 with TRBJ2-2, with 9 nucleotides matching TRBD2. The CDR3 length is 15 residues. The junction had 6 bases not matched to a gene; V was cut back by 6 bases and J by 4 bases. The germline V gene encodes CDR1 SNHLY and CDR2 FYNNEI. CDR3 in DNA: TGTGCCAGCAGGAGCATAGCGGGAGCCACCGGGGAGCTGTTTTTT. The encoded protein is CASRSIAGATGELFF.

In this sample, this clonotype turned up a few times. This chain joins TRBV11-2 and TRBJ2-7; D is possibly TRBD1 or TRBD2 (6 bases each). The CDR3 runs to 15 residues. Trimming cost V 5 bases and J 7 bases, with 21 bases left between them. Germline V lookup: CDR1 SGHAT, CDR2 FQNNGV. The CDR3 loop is CASSPPGQIGGEQYF. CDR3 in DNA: TGTGCCAGCAGCCCCCCCGGACAGATCGGGGGAGAGCAGTACTTC. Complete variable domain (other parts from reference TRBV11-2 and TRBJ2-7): EAGVAQSPRYKIIEKRQSVAFWCNPISGHATLYWYQQILGQGPKLLIQFQNNGVVDDSQLPKDRFSAERLKGVDSTLKIQPAKLEDSAVYLCASSPPGQIGGEQYFGPGTRLTVT.

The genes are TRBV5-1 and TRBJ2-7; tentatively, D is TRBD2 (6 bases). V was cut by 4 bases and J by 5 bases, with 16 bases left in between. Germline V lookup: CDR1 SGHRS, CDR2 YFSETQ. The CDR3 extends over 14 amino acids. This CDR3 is CASSQRRAGDEQYF. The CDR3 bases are TGCGCCAGCAGCCAAAGGAGGGCTGGAGACGAGCAGTACTTC. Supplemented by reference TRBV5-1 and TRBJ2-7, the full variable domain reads KAGVTQTPRYLIKTRGQQVTLSCSPISGHRSVSWYQQTPGQGLQFLFEYFSETQRNKGNFPGRFSGRQFSNSRSEMNVSTLELGDSALYLCASSQRRAGDEQYFGPGTRLTVT.

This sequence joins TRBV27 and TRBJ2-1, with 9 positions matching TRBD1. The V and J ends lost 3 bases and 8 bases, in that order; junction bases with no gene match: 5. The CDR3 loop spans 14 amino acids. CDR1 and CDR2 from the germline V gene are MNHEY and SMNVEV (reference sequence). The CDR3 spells CASSFGTGPDEQFF. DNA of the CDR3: TGTGCCAGCAGTTTTGGGACAGGGCCCGATGAGCAGTTCTTC.

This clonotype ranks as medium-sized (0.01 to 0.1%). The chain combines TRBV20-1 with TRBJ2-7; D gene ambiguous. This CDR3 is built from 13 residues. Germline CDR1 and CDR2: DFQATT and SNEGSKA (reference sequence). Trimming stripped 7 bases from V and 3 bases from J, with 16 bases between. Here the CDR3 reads CSVRKIPYYEQYF. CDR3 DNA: TGCAGTGTCCGCAAGATCCCATACTACGAGCAGTACTTC.

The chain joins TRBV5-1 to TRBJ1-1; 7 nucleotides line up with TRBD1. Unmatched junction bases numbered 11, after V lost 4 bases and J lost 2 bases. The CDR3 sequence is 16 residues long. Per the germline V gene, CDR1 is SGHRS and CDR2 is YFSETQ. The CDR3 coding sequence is TGCGCCAGCAGCCTAATACCCGACAGGGCTAACACTGAAGCTTTCTTT. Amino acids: CASSLIPDRANTEAFF.

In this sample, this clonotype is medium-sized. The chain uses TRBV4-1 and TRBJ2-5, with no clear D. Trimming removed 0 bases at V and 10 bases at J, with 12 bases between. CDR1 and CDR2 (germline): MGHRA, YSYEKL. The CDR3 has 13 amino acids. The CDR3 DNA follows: TGCGCCAGCAGCCAAGAAGGCGTTTGGATCCAGTACTTC. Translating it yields CASSQEGVWIQYF.

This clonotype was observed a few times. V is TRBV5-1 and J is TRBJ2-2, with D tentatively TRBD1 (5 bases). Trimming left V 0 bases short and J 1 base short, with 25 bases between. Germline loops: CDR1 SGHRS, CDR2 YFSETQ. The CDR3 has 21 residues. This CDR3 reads CASSLGAGIGLIRLNTGELFF. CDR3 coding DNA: TGCGCCAGCAGCTTGGGGGCAGGGATCGGGCTAATCCGTCTGAACACCGGGGAGCTGTTTTTT.

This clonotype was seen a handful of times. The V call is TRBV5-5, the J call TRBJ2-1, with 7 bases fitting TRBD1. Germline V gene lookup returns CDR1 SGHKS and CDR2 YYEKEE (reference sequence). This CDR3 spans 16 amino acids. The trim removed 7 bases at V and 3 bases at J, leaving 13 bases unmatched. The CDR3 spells CASSIGGQFHYNEQFF. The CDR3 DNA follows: TGTGCCAGCTCAATAGGGGGACAGTTCCACTACAATGAGCAGTTCTTC. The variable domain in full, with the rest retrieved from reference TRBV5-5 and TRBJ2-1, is DAGVTQSPTHLIKTRGQQVTLRCSPISGHKSVSWYQQVLGQGPQFIFQYYEKEERGRGNFPDRFSARQFPNYSSELNVNALLLGDSALYLCASSIGGQFHYNEQFFGPGTRLTVL.

CDR3 loop: CASSFGGHEAFF. The CDR3 nucleotides are TGCGCCAGCAGCTTCGGGGGACATGAAGCTTTCTTT. The chain has TRBV5-1 and TRBJ1-1, with D perhaps matching TRBD1 (6 bases). Germline V gene sequence: CDR1 SGHRS, CDR2 YFSETQ. CDR3 length: 12 residues. The V end was cut by 2 bases, the J end by 7 bases, with 9 bases between.

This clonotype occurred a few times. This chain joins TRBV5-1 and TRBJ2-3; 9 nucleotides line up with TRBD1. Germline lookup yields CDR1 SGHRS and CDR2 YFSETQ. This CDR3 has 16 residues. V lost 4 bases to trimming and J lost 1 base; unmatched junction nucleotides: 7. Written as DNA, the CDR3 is TGCGCCAGCAGCATACAGGGGGCGATGGGCACAGATACGCAGTATTTT. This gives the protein CASSIQGAMGTDTQYF.

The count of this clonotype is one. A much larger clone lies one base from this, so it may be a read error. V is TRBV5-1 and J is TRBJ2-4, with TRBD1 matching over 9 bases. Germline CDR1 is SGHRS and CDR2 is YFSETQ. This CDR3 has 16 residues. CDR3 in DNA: TGCGCCAGCAGCCCCATGACAGGGGGTATTGAAAACTTTCAGTACTTC. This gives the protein CASSPMTGGIENFQYF.